This T cell receptor (beta chain) came from a study of T-cell reconstitution after alpha-beta-depleted transplantation in children. The CDR3 loop spans 15 amino acids. Germline CDR1 KGHDR, CDR2 SFDVKD. Germline trimming cut 3 bases from V and 7 bases from J; bases unmatched to any gene: 7. Unique molecular identifiers were built into the TCRbeta library. Via MiXCR, TCRdb re-called the PCR reads, giving one row per CDR3 protein. The table shows 300,000 to 400,000 distinct CDR3 sequences, with about an eighth occurring only once. This rearrangement joins TRBV24-1 to TRBJ1-4; 7 bases are shared with TRBD1. Source: PBMCs, taken from the stem cell graft. This sequence was found in a human donor who donated a stem cell graft to a child with Fanconi anemia. The CDR3 is CATSDPGTVGEKLFF. CDR3 DNA sequence: TGTGCCACCAGTGATCCCGGGACAGTGGGTGAAAAACTGTTTTTT.